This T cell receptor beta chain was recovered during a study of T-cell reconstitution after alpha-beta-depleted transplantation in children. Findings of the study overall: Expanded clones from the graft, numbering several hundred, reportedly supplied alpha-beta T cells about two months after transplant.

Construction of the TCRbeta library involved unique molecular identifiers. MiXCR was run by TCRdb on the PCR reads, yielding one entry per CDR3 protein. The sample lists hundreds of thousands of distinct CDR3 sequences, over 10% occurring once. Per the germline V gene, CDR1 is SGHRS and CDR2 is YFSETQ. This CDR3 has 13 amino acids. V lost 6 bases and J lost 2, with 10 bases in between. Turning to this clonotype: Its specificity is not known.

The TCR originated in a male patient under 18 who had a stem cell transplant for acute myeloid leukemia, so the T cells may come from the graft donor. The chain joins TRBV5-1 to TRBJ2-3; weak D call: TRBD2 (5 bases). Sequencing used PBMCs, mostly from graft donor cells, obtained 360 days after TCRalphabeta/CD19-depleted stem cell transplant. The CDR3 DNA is TGCGCCAGCAAGCGCGGGCCCACAGATACGCAGTATTTT. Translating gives CASKRGPTDTQYF.